This T cell receptor beta chain is drawn from a study of low-dose radiotherapy and immunotherapy resistance in tumors. Study in general: Doses of 0.5 Gy per fraction every 2 weeks, totaling 6.5 Gy, went to Cohort 1. Given every two weeks, intravenous cyclophosphamide 200 mg/m2 preceded radiation and immunotherapy by one day. Each fraction given to Cohort 2 every two weeks delivered 1 Gy, and the total reached 13 Gy over 26 weeks.

Priming of first-strand cDNA relied on TRAV- and TRBV-specific primers (covering alpha and beta chains). The TCRs were subjected to amplification over about 19 PCR cycles employing a constant-region primer in conjunction with a V-primer adapter. TCRdb re-called the reads through MiXCR, storing one row per CDR3 protein. The table lists just over 90,000 distinct CDR3 sequences, 20% to 25% of them singletons. This clonotype was seen many times. Time point meaning: after trial treatment. Treatment indicated: LDRT plus nivolumab, ipilimumab, low-dose cyclophosphamide and aspirin (RACIN trial). Advanced solid tumors lacking tumor-infiltrating lymphocytes were present in eligible patients. V lost 0 bases to trimming and J lost 2 bases, with 13 bases between them. The germline V gene encodes CDR1 SGHTA and CDR2 FQGNSA. CDR3 length equals 16 residues.

This chain links TRBV7-2 with TRBJ2-5, with a tentative D call TRBD2 (7 bases). The clonotype originates from a female donor with ovarian cancer. Specimen: PBMCs, collected after low-dose radiotherapy plus immunotherapy. The CDR3 is CASSLARGPPQETQYF. CDR3 nucleotide sequence: TGTGCCAGCAGCTTAGCGCGGGGGCCCCCACAAGAGACCCAGTACTTC.